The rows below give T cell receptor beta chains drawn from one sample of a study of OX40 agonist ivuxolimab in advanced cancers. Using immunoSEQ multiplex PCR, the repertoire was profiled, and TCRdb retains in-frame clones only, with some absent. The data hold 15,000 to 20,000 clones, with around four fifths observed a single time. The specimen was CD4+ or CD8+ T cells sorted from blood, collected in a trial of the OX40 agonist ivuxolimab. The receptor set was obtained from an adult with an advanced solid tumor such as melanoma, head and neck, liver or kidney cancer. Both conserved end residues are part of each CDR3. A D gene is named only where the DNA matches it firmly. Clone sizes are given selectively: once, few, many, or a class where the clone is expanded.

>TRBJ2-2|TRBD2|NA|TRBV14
CASSHWDASGIDTGELFF
TGTGCCAGCAGCCATTGGGACGCTAGCGGGATCGACACCGGGGAGCTGTTTTTT
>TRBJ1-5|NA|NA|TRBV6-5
CASAGENSNQPQHF
TGTGCCAGCGCGGGGGAAAATAGCAATCAGCCCCAGCATTTT
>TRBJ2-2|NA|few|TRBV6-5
CASSYTPGVGELFF
TGTGCCAGCAGTTACACCCCAGGGGTCGGGGAGCTGTTTTTT
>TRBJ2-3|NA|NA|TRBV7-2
CASSFWRGRTADTQYF
TGTGCCAGCAGCTTTTGGAGGGGGAGGACAGCAGATACGCAGTATTTT
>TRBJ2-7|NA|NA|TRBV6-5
CASSPGSSYEQYF
TGTGCCAGCAGCCCCGGGAGCTCCTACGAGCAGTACTTC
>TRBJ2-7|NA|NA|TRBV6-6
CASTSSRDFVYEQYF
TGTGCCAGCACCTCGAGCCGGGACTTCGTCTACGAGCAGTACTTC
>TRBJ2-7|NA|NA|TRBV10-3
CAISSGPNYEQYF
TGTGCCATCAGCTCTGGACCCAACTACGAGCAGTACTTC
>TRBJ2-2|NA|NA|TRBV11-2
CASSSRLNRANTGELFF
TGTGCCAGCAGCTCAAGGCTAAACAGGGCGAACACCGGGGAGCTGTTTTTT
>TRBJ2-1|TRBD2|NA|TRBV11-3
CASSSHKTSGRYNEQFF
TGTGCCAGCAGCTCCCACAAGACTAGCGGGAGATACAATGAGCAGTTCTTC
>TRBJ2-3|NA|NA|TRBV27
CASSLASRAADTQYF
TGTGCCAGCAGTTTGGCTAGTCGTGCCGCAGATACGCAGTATTTT
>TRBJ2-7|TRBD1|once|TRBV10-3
CAISDPTGGSYEQYF
TGTGCCATCAGTGATCCGACAGGGGGCTCCTACGAGCAGTACTTC
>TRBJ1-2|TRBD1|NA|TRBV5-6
CASSLAGTGASRGSYTF
TGTGCCAGCAGCTTGGCCGGGACAGGGGCCTCTCGAGGAAGCTACACCTTC
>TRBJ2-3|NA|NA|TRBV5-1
CASSPEGGPSDTQYF
TGCGCCAGCAGCCCGGAAGGGGGGCCCTCAGATACGCAGTATTTT
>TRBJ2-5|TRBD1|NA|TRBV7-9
CASSPDRDQETQYF
TGTGCCAGCAGCCCTGACAGGGATCAAGAGACCCAGTACTTC
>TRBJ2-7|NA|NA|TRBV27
CASSSTTRGLEQHF
TGTGCCAGCAGTTCAACGACTCGGGGGCTCGAGCAGCACTTC
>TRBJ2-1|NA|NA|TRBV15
CATSRDHNEQFF
TGTGCCACCAGCAGGGACCACAATGAGCAGTTCTTC
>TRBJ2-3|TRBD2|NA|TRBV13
CASSFSMALAGAEDTQYF
TGTGCCAGCAGCTTCTCCATGGCCCTAGCGGGAGCTGAAGATACGCAGTATTTT
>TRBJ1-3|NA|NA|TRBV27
CASSPNSGNTIYF
TGTGCCAGCAGCCCAAACTCTGGAAACACCATATATTTT
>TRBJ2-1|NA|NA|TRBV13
CASSSINEQFF
TGTGCCAGCAGCTCCATCAATGAGCAGTTCTTC
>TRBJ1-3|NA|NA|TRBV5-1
CASSLDTLSGNTIYF
TGCGCCAGCAGCTTGGATACCCTCTCTGGAAACACCATATATTTT
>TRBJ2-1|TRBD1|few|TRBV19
CASTQTGWNEQFF
TGTGCCAGTACCCAGACAGGGTGGAATGAGCAGTTCTTC
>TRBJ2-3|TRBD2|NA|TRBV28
CASSLGLAGPDTQYF
TGTGCCAGCAGTTTAGGGCTAGCGGGACCAGATACGCAGTATTTT
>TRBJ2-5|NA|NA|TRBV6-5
CASTQGWGGQETQYF
TGTGCCAGCACCCAGGGGTGGGGAGGACAAGAGACCCAGTACTTC
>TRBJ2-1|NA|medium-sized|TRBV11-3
CASSLEGSNEQFF
TGTGCCAGCAGCTTAGAAGGGTCGAATGAGCAGTTCTTC
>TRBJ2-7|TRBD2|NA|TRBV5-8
CASGPLAGTYEQYF
TGTGCCAGCGGCCCCCTAGCGGGAACCTACGAGCAGTACTTC
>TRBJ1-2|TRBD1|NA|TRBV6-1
CASSVGTGGYTF
TGTGCCAGCAGTGTGGGGACAGGGGGATACACCTTC
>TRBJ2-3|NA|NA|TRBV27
CASSFEGEVTDTQYF
TGTGCCAGCAGTTTCGAGGGAGAGGTCACAGATACGCAGTATTTT
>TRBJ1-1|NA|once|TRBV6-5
CASSAGQWGFEAFF
TGTGCCAGCAGTGCAGGACAATGGGGTTTTGAAGCTTTCTTT
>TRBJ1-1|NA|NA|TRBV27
CASSLLQENTEAFF
TGTGCCAGCAGTTTATTACAGGAGAACACTGAAGCTTTCTTT
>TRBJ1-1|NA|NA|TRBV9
CASSSRDGNTEAFF
TGTGCCAGCAGCAGCCGGGACGGTAACACTGAAGCTTTCTTT
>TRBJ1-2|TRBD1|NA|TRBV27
CASSPYRGNYGYTF
TGTGCCAGCAGTCCATACAGGGGAAACTATGGCTACACCTTC
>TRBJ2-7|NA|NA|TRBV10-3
CAISEVGSEQYF
TGTGCCATCAGTGAGGTAGGGTCCGAGCAGTACTTC
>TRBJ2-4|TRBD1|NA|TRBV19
CASSNYLRPDRVKNIQYF
TGTGCCAGTAGTAACTACCTCCGACCGGACAGGGTAAAAAACATTCAGTACTTC
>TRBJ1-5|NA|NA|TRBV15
CATSRDQGSANQPQHF
TGTGCCACCAGCAGAGATCAGGGGTCCGCTAATCAGCCCCAGCATTTT
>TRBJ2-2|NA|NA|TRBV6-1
CASRGPGELFF
TGTGCCAGCAGAGGGCCCGGGGAGCTGTTTTTT
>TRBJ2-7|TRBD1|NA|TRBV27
CASSLGEGAFEQYF
TGTGCCAGCAGCCTAGGAGAGGGGGCGTTTGAGCAGTACTTC
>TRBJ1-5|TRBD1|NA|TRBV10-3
CAISDTGQGSVQPQHF
TGTGCCATCAGTGACACGGGACAGGGTAGTGTTCAGCCCCAGCATTTT
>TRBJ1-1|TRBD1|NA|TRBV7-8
CASSLARGLLPDTEAFF
TGTGCCAGCAGCTTAGCCAGGGGGCTATTGCCGGACACTGAAGCTTTCTTT
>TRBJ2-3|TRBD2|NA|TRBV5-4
CASQREGRADTQYF
TGTGCCAGCCAGCGGGAGGGCCGCGCAGATACGCAGTATTTT
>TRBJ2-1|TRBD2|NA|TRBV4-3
CASSHPRTSGIRGEQFF
TGCGCCAGCAGCCACCCGAGGACTAGCGGTATTCGGGGTGAGCAGTTCTTC
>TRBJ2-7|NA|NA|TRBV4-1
CASSQVGADRNEQYF
TGCGCCAGCAGCCAAGTAGGGGCAGACAGGAACGAGCAGTACTTC
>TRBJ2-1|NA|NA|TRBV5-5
CASSRDGYNEQFF
TGTGCCAGCAGCAGGGACGGCTACAATGAGCAGTTCTTC
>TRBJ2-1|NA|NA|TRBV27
CASSLWGGRGRIPTRGRAGDEQFF
TGTGCCAGCAGTTTATGGGGTGGGCGGGGCCGCATCCCCACGAGGGGGAGGGCCGGGGATGAGCAGTTCTTC
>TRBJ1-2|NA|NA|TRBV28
CASSRGEGRLLEYYGYTF
TGTGCCAGCAGCCGGGGAGAGGGACGGCTACTTGAATACTATGGCTACACCTTC
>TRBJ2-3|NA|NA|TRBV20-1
CSANWDTQYF
TGCAGCGCAAACTGGGATACGCAGTATTTT
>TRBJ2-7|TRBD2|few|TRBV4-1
CASSRERGGQNEQYF
TGCGCCAGCAGCCGAGAGCGGGGGGGTCAGAACGAGCAGTACTTC
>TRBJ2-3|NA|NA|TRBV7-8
CASRLIAYENADTQYF
TGTGCCAGCAGATTGATCGCCTATGAAAATGCAGATACGCAGTATTTT
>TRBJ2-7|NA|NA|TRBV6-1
CASSGAYEQYF
TGTGCCAGCAGTGGGGCCTACGAGCAGTACTTC
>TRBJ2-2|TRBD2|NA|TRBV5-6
CASRHLAGDTTGELFF
TGTGCCAGCAGACACCTAGCGGGAGACACCACCGGGGAGCTGTTTTTT
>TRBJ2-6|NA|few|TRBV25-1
CASSPRGPSGANVLTF
TGTGCCAGCAGTCCCAGGGGACCCTCTGGGGCCAACGTCCTGACTTTC
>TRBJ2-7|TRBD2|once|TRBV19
CASSRASGRYPYEQYF
TGTGCCAGTAGTAGGGCTAGCGGGAGATACCCCTACGAGCAGTACTTC
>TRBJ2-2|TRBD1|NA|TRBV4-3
CASSQGGQLNTGELFF
TGCGCCAGCAGCCAAGGGGGACAGCTTAACACCGGGGAGCTGTTTTTT
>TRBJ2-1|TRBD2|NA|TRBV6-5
CASRAGVNEQFF
TGTGCCAGCAGGGCGGGGGTCAATGAGCAGTTCTTC
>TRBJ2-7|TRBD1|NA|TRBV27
CASRRPGQGVIMQYF
TGTGCCAGCAGACGCCCGGGACAGGGGGTGATCATGCAGTACTTC
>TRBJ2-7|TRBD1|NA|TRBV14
CASSQADRGYPYEQYF
TGTGCCAGCAGCCAAGCCGACAGGGGCTACCCCTACGAGCAGTACTTC